This T cell receptor delta chain is drawn from a study of γδ T cells in repeated Plasmodium falciparum infection. This clone was observed a few times. This likely stems from a read error, as it lies one base from a far larger clone. In the same sample, other DNA sequences code for this CDR3. TCRdb repeated clone calling on the multiplex PCR reads with CATT. The sample consists of about 93,000 delta-chain clones, 0.75% to 1% of them appearing once. Sequenced: gamma-delta T cells from blood. The TCR was taken from a pool of human donors (malaria-infected and uninfected, not separated).

The CDR3 sequence: CACDALGGTYTDKLIF. CDR3 in DNA: TGTGCCTGTGACGCTCTGGGGGGCACGTACACCGATAAACTCATCTTT. The chain combines TRDV2 with TRDJ1; 7 bases align to TRDD3. Since TCRdb gives no J gene, matching the DNA to germline was used here to assign it. Germline V lookup: CDR1 GEAIGNYY, CDR2 EKD. This CDR3 has 16 residues. V gave up 3 bases and J gave up 0 bases; unmatched junction bases: 9.